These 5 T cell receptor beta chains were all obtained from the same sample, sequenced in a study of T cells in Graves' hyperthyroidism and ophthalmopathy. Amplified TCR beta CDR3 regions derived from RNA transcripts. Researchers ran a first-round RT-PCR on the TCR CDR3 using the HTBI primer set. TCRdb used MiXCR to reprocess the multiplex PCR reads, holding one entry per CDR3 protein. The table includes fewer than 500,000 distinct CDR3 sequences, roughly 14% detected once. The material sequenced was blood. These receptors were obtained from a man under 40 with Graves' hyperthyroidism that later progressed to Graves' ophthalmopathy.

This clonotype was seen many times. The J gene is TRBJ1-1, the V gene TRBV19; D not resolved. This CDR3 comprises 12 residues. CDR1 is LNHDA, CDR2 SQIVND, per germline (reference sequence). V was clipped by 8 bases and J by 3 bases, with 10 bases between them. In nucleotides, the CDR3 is TGTGCCAGTGTTCGGAGGGACACTGAAGCTTTCTTT. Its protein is CASVRRDTEAFF.

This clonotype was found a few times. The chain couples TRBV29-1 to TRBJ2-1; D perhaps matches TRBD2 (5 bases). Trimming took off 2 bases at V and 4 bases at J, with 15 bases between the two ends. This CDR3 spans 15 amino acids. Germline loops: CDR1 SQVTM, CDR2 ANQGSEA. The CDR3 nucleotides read TGCAGCGTTGAATGGTTTCGACGGGGTTACAATGAGCAGTTCTTC. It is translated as CSVEWFRRGYNEQFF.

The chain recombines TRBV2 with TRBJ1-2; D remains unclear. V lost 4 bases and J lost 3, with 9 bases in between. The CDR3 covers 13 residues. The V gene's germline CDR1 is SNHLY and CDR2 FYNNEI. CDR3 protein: CASSVKQYYGYTF. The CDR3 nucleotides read TGTGCCAGCAGTGTAAAACAGTACTATGGCTACACCTTC.

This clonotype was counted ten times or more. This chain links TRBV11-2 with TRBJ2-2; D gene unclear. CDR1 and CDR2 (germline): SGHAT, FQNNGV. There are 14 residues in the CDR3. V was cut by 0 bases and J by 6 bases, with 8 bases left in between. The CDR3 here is CASSLDIASGELFF. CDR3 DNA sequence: TGTGCCAGCAGCTTAGATATAGCCTCCGGGGAGCTGTTTTTT. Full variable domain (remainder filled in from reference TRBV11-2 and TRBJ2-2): EAGVAQSPRYKIIEKRQSVAFWCNPISGHATLYWYQQILGQGPKLLIQFQNNGVVDDSQLPKDRFSAERLKGVDSTLKIQPAKLEDSAVYLCASSLDIASGELFFGEGSRLTVL.

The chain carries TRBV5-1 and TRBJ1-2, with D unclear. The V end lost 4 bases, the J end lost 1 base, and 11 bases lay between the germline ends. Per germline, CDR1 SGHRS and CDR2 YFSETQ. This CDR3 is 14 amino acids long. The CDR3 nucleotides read TGCGCCAGCAGCGCGAGCGGTGGTAACTATGGCTACACCTTC. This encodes CASSASGGNYGYTF.